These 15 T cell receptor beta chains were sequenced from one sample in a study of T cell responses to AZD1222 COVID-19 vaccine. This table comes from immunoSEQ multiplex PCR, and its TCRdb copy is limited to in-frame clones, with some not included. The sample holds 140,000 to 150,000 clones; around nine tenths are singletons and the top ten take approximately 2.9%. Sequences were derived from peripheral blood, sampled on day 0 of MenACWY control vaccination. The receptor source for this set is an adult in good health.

The CDR3 reads CASSYSGPGNTEAFF. The CDR3 nucleotides are TGTGCCAGCAGTTACTCAGGGCCAGGGAACACTGAAGCTTTCTTT. The chain is built from TRBV6-5 and TRBJ1-1; no definite D call. The CDR3 loop spans 15 amino acids. Trimming left V 0 bases short and J 1 base short, with 9 bases between. Germline CDR1 is MNHEY and CDR2 is SVGAGI.

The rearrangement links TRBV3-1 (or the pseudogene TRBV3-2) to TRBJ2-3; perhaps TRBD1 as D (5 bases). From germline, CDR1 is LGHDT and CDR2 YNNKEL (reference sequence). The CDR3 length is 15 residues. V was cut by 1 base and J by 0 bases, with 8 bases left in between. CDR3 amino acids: CASSQGQTSTDTQYF. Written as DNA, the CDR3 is TGTGCCAGCAGCCAAGGACAGACTAGCACAGATACGCAGTATTTT.

The CDR3 bases are TGTGCCAGTAATGTAGGGAAGGATGGCTACACCTTC. As protein: CASNVGKDGYTF. The genes are TRBV19 and TRBJ1-2; no reliable D call. CDR3 length: 12 residues. V was trimmed by 7 bases and J by 6 bases, leaving 12 bases between them. Germline CDR1 and CDR2: LNHDA and SQIVND (reference sequence). The full variable domain, completed using reference TRBV19 and TRBJ1-2, is DGGITQSPKYLFRKEGQNVTLSCEQNLNHDAMYWYRQDPGQGLRLIYYSQIVNDFQKGDIAEGYSVSREKKESFPLTVTSAQKNPTAFYLCASNVGKDGYTFGSGTRLTVV.

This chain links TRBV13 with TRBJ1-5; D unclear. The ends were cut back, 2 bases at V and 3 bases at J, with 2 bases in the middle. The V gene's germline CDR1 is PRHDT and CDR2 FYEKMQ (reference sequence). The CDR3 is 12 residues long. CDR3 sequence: CASSLNNQPQHF. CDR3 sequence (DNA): TGTGCCAGCAGCTTAAACAATCAGCCCCAGCATTTT.

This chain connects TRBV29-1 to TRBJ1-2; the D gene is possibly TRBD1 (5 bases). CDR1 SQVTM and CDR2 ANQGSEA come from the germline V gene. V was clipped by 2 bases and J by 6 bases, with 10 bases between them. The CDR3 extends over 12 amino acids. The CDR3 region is CSVEYFRDGYTF. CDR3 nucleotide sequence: TGCAGCGTTGAATACTTCAGGGATGGCTACACCTTC. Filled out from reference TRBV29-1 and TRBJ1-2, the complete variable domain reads SAVISQKPSRDICQRGTSLTIQCQVDSQVTMMFWYRQQPGQSLTLIATANQGSEATYESGFVIDKFPISRPNLTFSTLTVSNMSPEDSSIYLCSVEYFRDGYTFGSGTRLTVV.

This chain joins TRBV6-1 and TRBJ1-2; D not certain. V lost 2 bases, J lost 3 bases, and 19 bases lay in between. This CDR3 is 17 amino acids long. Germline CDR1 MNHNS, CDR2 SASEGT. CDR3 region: CASSETASGVTHYGYTF. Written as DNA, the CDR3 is TGTGCCAGCAGTGAAACTGCTTCGGGCGTCACCCACTATGGCTACACCTTC.

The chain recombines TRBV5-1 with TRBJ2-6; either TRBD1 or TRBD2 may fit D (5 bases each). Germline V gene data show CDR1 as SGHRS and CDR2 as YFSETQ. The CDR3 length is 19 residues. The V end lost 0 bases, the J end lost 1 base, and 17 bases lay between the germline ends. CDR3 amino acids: CASSLARGQTRSGANVLTF. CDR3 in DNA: TGCGCCAGCAGCTTGGCACGGGGCCAAACCAGGTCTGGGGCCAACGTCCTGACTTTC.

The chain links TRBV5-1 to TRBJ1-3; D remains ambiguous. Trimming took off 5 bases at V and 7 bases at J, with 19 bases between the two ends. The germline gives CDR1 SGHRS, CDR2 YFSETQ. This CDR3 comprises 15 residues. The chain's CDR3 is CASRPQAEAGNTIYF. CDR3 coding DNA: TGCGCCAGCAGGCCTCAAGCGGAGGCGGGGAACACCATATATTTT.

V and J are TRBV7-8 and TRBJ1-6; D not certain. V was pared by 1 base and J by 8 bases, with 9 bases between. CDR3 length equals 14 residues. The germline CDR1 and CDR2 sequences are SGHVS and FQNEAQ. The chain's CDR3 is CASSLEVDYSPLHF. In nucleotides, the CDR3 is TGTGCCAGCAGCTTAGAGGTAGACTATTCACCCCTCCACTTT. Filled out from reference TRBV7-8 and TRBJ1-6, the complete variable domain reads GAGVSQSPRYKVAKRGQDVALRCDPISGHVSLFWYQQALGQGPEFLTYFQNEAQLDKSGLPSDRFFAERPEGSVSTLKIQRTQQEDSAVYLCASSLEVDYSPLHFGNGTRLTVT.

The CDR3 region has the DNA TGTGCCAGCAGTTTTCCGGTCCGGGACAGGGGGCCCCTAGGCGTCTACGAGCAGTACTTC. Amino acid sequence: CASSFPVRDRGPLGVYEQYF. This chain joins TRBV21-1 and TRBJ2-7; the D call of TRBD1 is as the table states it, not checked on the DNA. TRBV21-1 is a recognized pseudogene. This CDR3 comprises 20 residues.

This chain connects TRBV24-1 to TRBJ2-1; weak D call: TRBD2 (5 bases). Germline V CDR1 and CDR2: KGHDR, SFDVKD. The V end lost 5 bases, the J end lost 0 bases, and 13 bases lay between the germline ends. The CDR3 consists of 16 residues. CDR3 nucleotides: TGTGCCACCAGTGGCTCGGGGTCGACCTCCTACAATGAGCAGTTCTTC. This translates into CATSGSGSTSYNEQFF.

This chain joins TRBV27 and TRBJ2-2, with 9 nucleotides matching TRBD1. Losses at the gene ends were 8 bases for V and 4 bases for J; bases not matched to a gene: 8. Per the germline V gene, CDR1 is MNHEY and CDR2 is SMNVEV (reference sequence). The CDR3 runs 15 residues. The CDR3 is CASRGQGIGTGELFF. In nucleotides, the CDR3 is TGTGCCAGCCGGGGACAGGGCATAGGCACCGGGGAGCTGTTTTTT.

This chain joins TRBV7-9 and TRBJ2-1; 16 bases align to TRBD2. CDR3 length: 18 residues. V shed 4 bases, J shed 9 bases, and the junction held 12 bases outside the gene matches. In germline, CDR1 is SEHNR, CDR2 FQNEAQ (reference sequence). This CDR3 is CASSSPGGTSGRAFEQFF. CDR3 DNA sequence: TGTGCCAGCAGCTCTCCTGGCGGGACTAGCGGGAGGGCCTTTGAGCAGTTCTTC.

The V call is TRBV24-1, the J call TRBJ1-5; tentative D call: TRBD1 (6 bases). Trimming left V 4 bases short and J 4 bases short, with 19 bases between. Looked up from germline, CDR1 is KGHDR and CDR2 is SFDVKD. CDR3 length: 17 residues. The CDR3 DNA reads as TGTGCCACCAGTGACAGAAGCCAGACAGGCCCGAATCAGCCCCAGCATTTT. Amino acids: CATSDRSQTGPNQPQHF.

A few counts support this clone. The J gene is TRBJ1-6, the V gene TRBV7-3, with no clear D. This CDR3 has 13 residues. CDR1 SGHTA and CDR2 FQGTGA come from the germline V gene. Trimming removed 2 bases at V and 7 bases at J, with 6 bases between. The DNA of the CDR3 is TGTGCCAGCAGCTTAGTGGGGAATTCACCCCTCCACTTT. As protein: CASSLVGNSPLHF.